This T cell receptor beta chain came from a study of kidney transplant recipient with SARS-CoV-2 infection. TCRdb re-called the reads through MiXCR, storing one row per CDR3 protein. The sample carries 200,000 to 300,000 distinct CDR3 sequences, more than 25% recorded once. Ten or more counts support this clonotype. The origin of this receptor is a male patient aged 30 to 39 who had COVID-19 and was a kidney transplant recipient. Some T cells may be supplied by the graft donor. Sequencing used a blood sample, obtained at baseline and between days 110 and 120 from a kidney transplant recipient.

DNA for the CDR3: TGTGCCAGCAGTGTTAATAGGCCTTACGGAAAGACCTATGGCTACACCTTC. Protein product: CASSVNRPYGKTYGYTF. V gene TRBV6-9 combines with J gene TRBJ1-2, with no clear D. V was shortened by 5 bases and J by 4 bases, with 23 bases between the two germline ends. The CDR3 sequence is 17 residues long. Germline V gene data show CDR1 as MNHGY and CDR2 as SVAAGI.